These 23 T cell receptor beta chains were all obtained from the same sample, sequenced in a study of blood T cell repertoires in COVID-19 (dated by TCRdb to the early 2020s). To prepare the library, the immunoSEQ multiplex PCR assay was applied. The table comes from immuneACCESS by way of TCRdb, which keeps in-frame sequences with V and J called. Part of the clones is missing from these tables; in studies checked, under half for an unresolved V gene and the rest for unknown reasons. This sample gives roughly 400,000 clones in total; approximately 86% of them show up just once. The biggest ten clones account for approximately 2.1% of the sample. The sequenced material came from PBMCs or T cells enriched from blood (not recorded which). The receptor source for this set is a woman aged 40 to 50 with acute COVID-19.

In this sample, this clone turned up once. This chain joins TRBV7-9 and TRBJ2-1; maybe TRBD1 (6 bases). Germline V gene sequence: CDR1 SEHNR, CDR2 FQNEAQ (reference sequence). V shed 5 bases and J shed 4 bases, with 15 bases lying between them. The CDR3 is 15 residues long. The CDR3 reads CASSAQGRGYNEQFF. The CDR3 DNA sequence: TGTGCCAGCAGCGCACAGGGAAGGGGTTACAATGAGCAGTTCTTC.

This sequence joins TRBV2 and TRBJ1-3; possibly TRBD1 for D (5 bases). Germline V gene lookup returns CDR1 SNHLY and CDR2 FYNNEI. V gave up 0 bases and J gave up 0 bases, with 9 bases separating them. This CDR3 is built from 16 residues. For the CDR3, the DNA is TGTGCCAGCAGTGAAGCATCGGGGGGCTCTGGAAACACCATATATTTT. The encoded protein is CASSEASGGSGNTIYF.

The chain joins TRBV3-1 (or the pseudogene TRBV3-2) to TRBJ1-1; 10 bases line up with TRBD1. CDR3 length equals 15 residues. Germline V gives CDR1 LGHDT, CDR2 YNNKEL (reference sequence). The V segment lost 6 bases and the J segment 10 bases; nucleotides outside the gene matches: 14. The CDR3 is CASSLGQGRRGAAFF. The DNA for the CDR3 is TGTGCCAGCAGTCTGGGACAGGGGAGAAGAGGGGCAGCTTTCTTT.

This clone has only a few counts. The chain recombines TRBV25-1 with TRBJ2-5, with 10 nucleotides matching TRBD1. V lost 7 bases to trimming and J lost 5 bases; unmatched junction nucleotides: 7. Germline values: CDR1 MGHDK, CDR2 SYGVNS. The CDR3 extends over 14 amino acids. The CDR3 loop is CASTRQGADETQYF. CDR3 coding DNA: TGTGCCAGCACCAGACAGGGGGCGGATGAGACCCAGTACTTC.

The genes are TRBV2 and TRBJ2-7; TRBD2 aligns across 13 bases. The germline V gene encodes CDR1 SNHLY and CDR2 FYNNEI. V gave up 4 bases and J gave up 3 bases; unmatched junction bases: 9. This CDR3 comprises 17 residues. The CDR3 sequence: CASSALAGGVLLYEQYF. The CDR3, as DNA: TGTGCCAGCAGTGCACTAGCGGGGGGGGTTCTCCTCTACGAGCAGTACTTC.

CDR3 protein: CASSPSQGGRGYTF. The CDR3 DNA reads TGTGCCAGCTCACCCTCACAGGGGGGACGAGGCTACACCTTC. The chain recombines TRBV18 with TRBJ1-2; 8 nucleotides agree with TRBD1. Germline loops: CDR1 KGHSH, CDR2 LQKENI. The CDR3 extends over 14 amino acids. J was trimmed by 8 bases and V by 3 bases; bases with no gene match: 8.

The rearrangement joins TRBV7-8 to TRBJ2-7; perhaps TRBD1 as D (6 bases). CDR1 is SGHVS, CDR2 FQNEAQ, per germline. The CDR3 runs 14 residues. V gave up 5 bases and J gave up 2 bases, with 13 bases separating them. Written as DNA, the CDR3 is TGTGCCAGCAGCCTGACAGGCAACACCTACGAGCAGTACTTC. Translating gives CASSLTGNTYEQYF.

This sequence joins TRBV29-1 and TRBJ1-2, with D possibly TRBD1 on 6 matching bases. CDR1 and CDR2 from the germline V gene are SQVTM and ANQGSEA. This CDR3 has 15 residues. The V end lost 1 base, the J end lost 8 bases, and 20 bases lay between the germline ends. DNA for the CDR3: TGCAGCGTTGAAGCGCGGGCAGGGGTAGTTCGAGGCTACACCTTC. Protein sequence: CSVEARAGVVRGYTF.

The V call is TRBV11-2, the J call TRBJ1-1; D ambiguous. Per germline, CDR1 SGHAT and CDR2 FQNNGV. The CDR3 extends over 14 amino acids. The germline V and J ends were trimmed by 2 bases and 1 base, with 8 bases remaining between them. The CDR3 nucleotides are TGTGCCAGCAGCTTATCAGGTTCGAACACTGAAGCTTTCTTT. Translating gives CASSLSGSNTEAFF.

The chain carries TRBV2 and TRBJ1-1, with D possibly being TRBD1 (6 bases). This CDR3 region has 14 residues. Looked up from germline, CDR1 is SNHLY and CDR2 is FYNNEI. The V end was cut by 6 bases, the J end by 0 bases, with 11 bases between. In nucleotides, the CDR3 is TGTGCCAGCAGGGGGACACTAATGAACACTGAAGCTTTCTTT. It codes for CASRGTLMNTEAFF.

A few counts support this clone. CDR3 region: CASTSSGGGNQPQHF. CDR3 nucleotides: TGTGCCAGCACTTCGTCAGGGGGAGGCAATCAGCCCCAGCATTTT. This sequence joins TRBV28 and TRBJ1-5; 7 nucleotides agree with TRBD1. The CDR3 runs 15 residues. After removal of 7 bases from V and 2 bases from J, the junction contained 8 bases not matched to a gene. CDR1 and CDR2 (germline): MDHEN, SYDVKM.

The chain carries TRBV30 and TRBJ2-5, with D possibly matching TRBD2 (5 bases). This CDR3 comprises 13 residues. V lost 2 bases, J lost 4 bases, and 11 bases lay in between. The germline gives CDR1 GTSNPN, CDR2 SVGIG (reference sequence). In nucleotides, the CDR3 is TGTGCCTGGAGTAACAAAGGGAGAGAGACCCAGTACTTC. Encoded protein: CAWSNKGRETQYF.

The chain couples TRBV30 to TRBJ1-5, with 7 bases aligning to TRBD1. CDR3 size: 14 residues. The germline V gene has CDR1 GTSNPN and CDR2 SVGIG (reference sequence). The V gene end was trimmed by 2 bases and the J gene end by 6 bases; junction bases not matched to a gene: 7. The CDR3 loop is CAWSQRQGAQPQHF. The CDR3 nucleotides read TGTGCCTGGAGTCAAAGACAGGGTGCTCAGCCCCAGCATTTT.

In DNA, the CDR3 is TGTGCCAGCTCAGGGACAGCTCACCTTTCTGGGGCCAACGTCCTGACTTTC. Translating it yields CASSGTAHLSGANVLTF. The V gene is TRBV18, the J gene TRBJ2-6, with 7 positions matching TRBD1. Germline-derived CDR1 and CDR2 are KGHSH and LQKENI. The V gene end was trimmed by 5 bases and the J gene end by 1 base; junction bases not matched to a gene: 8. The CDR3 is 17 residues long.

With respect to this clone: The sample carries other DNA sequences with the same CDR3. V is TRBV7-9 and J is TRBJ1-1; 8 bases map to TRBD1. The germline gives CDR1 SEHNR, CDR2 FQNEAQ (reference sequence). This CDR3 contains 14 residues. The J segment lost 3 bases and the V segment lost 1 base, leaving 1 base of the junction unmatched. The CDR3 DNA sequence: TGTGCCAGCAGCTTAGGACAGGGGCACACTGAAGCTTTCTTT. Amino acid sequence: CASSLGQGHTEAFF. Drawing the rest from reference TRBV7-9 and TRBJ1-1, the complete variable domain is DTGVSQNPRHKITKRGQNVTFRCDPISEHNRLYWYRQTLGQGPEFLTYFQNEAQLEKSRLLSDRFSAERPKGSFSTLEIQRTEQGDSAMYLCASSLGQGHTEAFFGQGTRLTVV.

On this clone itself: The sample contains more than one DNA sequence encoding this CDR3. The chain uses TRBV27 and TRBJ2-7; 11 bases are a match to TRBD1. The CDR3 contains 15 residues. Looked up from germline, CDR1 is MNHEY and CDR2 is SMNVEV (reference sequence). J lost 0 bases, V lost 5 bases, and 3 bases had no gene match. The CDR3 region has the DNA TGTGCCAGCAGTCGGGGGACAGGGGGCTCCTACGAGCAGTACTTC. This encodes CASSRGTGGSYEQYF.

In this sample, this clone turned up a few times. V and J are TRBV5-1 and TRBJ2-1; 7 positions agree with TRBD2. V lost 6 bases to trimming and J lost 7 bases; unmatched junction nucleotides: 13. The CDR3 totals 15 residues. The germline V gene has CDR1 SGHRS and CDR2 YFSETQ. The CDR3 reads CASKVVSGHINEQFF. CDR3 sequence (DNA): TGCGCCAGCAAGGTTGTTAGCGGGCACATTAATGAGCAGTTCTTC. Filled out from reference TRBV5-1 and TRBJ2-1, the complete variable domain reads KAGVTQTPRYLIKTRGQQVTLSCSPISGHRSVSWYQQTPGQGLQFLFEYFSETQRNKGNFPGRFSGRQFSNSRSEMNVSTLELGDSALYLCASKVVSGHINEQFFGPGTRLTVL.

The J gene is TRBJ1-4, the V gene TRBV4-2; weak D call: TRBD1 (5 bases). The V end was cut by 0 bases, the J end by 2 bases, with 10 bases between. The CDR3 is 16 amino acids. Germline V gene lookup returns CDR1 LGHNA and CDR2 YNFKEQ. CDR3: CASSQDRAGTNEKLFF. Written as DNA, the CDR3 is TGTGCCAGCAGCCAAGATAGGGCAGGGACTAATGAAAAACTGTTTTTT.

The chain recombines TRBV7-9 with TRBJ1-3; the D gene is possibly TRBD1 (6 bases). The CDR3 length is 17 residues. Trimming cost V 5 bases and J 3 bases, with 20 bases left between them. Germline V gives CDR1 SEHNR, CDR2 FQNEAQ (reference sequence). The CDR3 coding sequence is TGTGCCAGCAGCCTAGGGACCCGAGGCAGGGGTGGAAACACCATATATTTT. Protein product: CASSLGTRGRGGNTIYF.

The gene calls are TRBV19 and TRBJ2-7, with D maybe TRBD1 (5 bases). CDR3 length equals 14 residues. The ends were cut back, 5 bases at V and 0 bases at J, with 11 bases in the middle. Germline V gene data show CDR1 as LNHDA and CDR2 as SQIVND (reference sequence). CDR3 DNA sequence: TGTGCCAGTAGTCCCAGGGCAAGCTCCTACGAGCAGTACTTC. Translation: CASSPRASSYEQYF.

The CDR3 DNA follows: TGTGCCAGCAGTGAAGATTCGTTCCGTTACAATGAGCAGTTCTTC. It encodes CASSEDSFRYNEQFF. This rearrangement joins TRBV6-1 to TRBJ2-1; no clear D gene. Trimming pared 1 base from V and 4 bases from J, leaving 11 bases between. The germline V gene encodes CDR1 MNHNS and CDR2 SASEGT. The CDR3 sequence is 15 residues long.

The V and J genes are TRBV2 and TRBJ1-2; D is possibly TRBD1 (5 bases). CDR3 size: 15 residues. V was cut by 5 bases and J by 0 bases, with 13 bases left in between. Germline CDR1 and CDR2: SNHLY and FYNNEI. The DNA for the CDR3 is TGTGCCAGCAGTCGCCGGGACTTAACTAACTATGGCTACACCTTC. Translating it yields CASSRRDLTNYGYTF. Full variable domain (remainder filled in from reference TRBV2 and TRBJ1-2): EPEVTQTPSHQVTQMGQEVILRCVPISNHLYFYWYRQILGQKVEFLVSFYNNEISEKSEIFDDQFSVERPDGSNFTLKIRSTKLEDSAMYFCASSRRDLTNYGYTFGSGTRLTVV.

The chain carries TRBV7-9 and TRBJ2-3; 12 nucleotides line up with TRBD1. The junction had 8 bases not matched to a gene; V was cut back by 0 bases and J by 4 bases. The germline gives CDR1 SEHNR, CDR2 FQNEAQ (reference sequence). The CDR3 runs to 18 residues. The CDR3 is CASSLALRGQGAPDTQYF. The CDR3 bases are TGTGCCAGCAGCTTAGCGTTAAGGGGACAGGGGGCCCCAGATACGCAGTATTTT.